These 2 T cell receptor beta chains were sequenced from one sample in a study of early T cells in non-severe SARS-CoV-2 infection. MiXCR, run by TCRdb on the 5' RACE reads, gives a single entry per CDR3 protein. Here the sample spans roughly 97,000 distinct CDR3 sequences, approximately 10% being singletons. The specimen comprised whole blood, sampled at baseline. These receptors all come from an adult who was a healthcare worker with PCR-confirmed SARS-CoV-2 infection or an uninfected control (not recorded which).

This clonotype was detected a few times. The J gene is TRBJ1-2, the V gene TRBV4-3; D is ambiguous. V was cut by 0 bases and J by 0 bases, with 11 bases left in between. The CDR3 totals 16 residues. The germline CDR1 and CDR2 sequences are LGHNA and YSLEER. CDR3 bases: TGCGCCAGCAGCCAAGATACAAACACAGCTAACTATGGCTACACCTTC. As protein: CASSQDTNTANYGYTF.

Only a few counts were recorded for this clonotype. The gene calls are TRBV3-1 and TRBJ2-1; D gene ambiguous. CDR1 and CDR2 (germline): LGHDT, YNNKEL (reference sequence). The ends were cut back, 2 bases at V and 9 bases at J, with 14 bases in the middle. There are 14 residues in the CDR3. CDR3: CASSQPGRGGEQFF. The CDR3 DNA follows: TGTGCCAGCAGCCAACCTGGCCGAGGCGGTGAGCAGTTCTTC.